This is a list of T cell receptor beta chains from one sample in a study of T-cell reconstitution after alpha-beta-depleted transplantation in children. TCRdb processed the PCR reads anew with MiXCR; each CDR3 protein has one entry. The table shows some 240,000 distinct CDR3 sequences, with more than 10% occurring only once. The sequenced sample was PBMCs from the stem cell graft donor, obtained from the stem cell graft. The receptors originated from a human donor who donated a stem cell graft to a child with acute lymphoblastic leukemia. Each CDR3 is given with its conserved first and last residue. D genes are given only for firm matches. Size values are once, few and many counts, or a class for expanded clones, and some rows have none.

v_gene,j_gene,d_gene,abundance,CDR3nt,CDR3aa
TRBV20-1,TRBJ2-3,NA,many,TGCAGTGCTAGTTCGCCCCGTGGCCGGGGTACGACAGATACGCAGTATTTT,CSASSPRGRGTTDTQYF
TRBV7-9,TRBJ1-5,NA,many,TGTGCCAGCAGCTTCCAGGGTTGGCCCCAGCATTTT,CASSFQGWPQHF
TRBV5-1,TRBJ2-3,TRBD2,many,TGCGCCAGCAGCTTAGCGGGAGGGAGCACAGATACGCAGTATTTT,CASSLAGGSTDTQYF
TRBV5-8,TRBJ2-1,NA,many,TGTGCCAGCAGCTTGGTTGCTAAAACTTGGGATGAGCAGTTCTTC,CASSLVAKTWDEQFF
TRBV3-1,TRBJ1-4,TRBD1,many,TGTGCCAGCAGCCACCAACAGGGGAGGAATGAAAAACTGTTTTTT,CASSHQQGRNEKLFF
TRBV27,TRBJ1-1,NA,many,TGTGCCAGCAGTTTGTCGGGACGGGGAACTGAAGCTTTCTTT,CASSLSGRGTEAFF
TRBV5-6,TRBJ2-1,TRBD1,many,TGTGCCAGCAGCTTACAGGGGGCCTACAATGAGCAGTTCTTC,CASSLQGAYNEQFF
TRBV5-1,TRBJ1-3,NA,many,TGCGCCAGCAGCTCGGCGGGGGCGTACGGAAACACCATATATTTT,CASSSAGAYGNTIYF
TRBV18,TRBJ1-2,NA,few,TGTGCCAGCTCCCCTTCCCGGGACTTATCGCGCTATGGCTACACCTTC,CASSPSRDLSRYGYTF
TRBV5-1,TRBJ2-3,TRBD1,many,TGCGCCAGCACTCAGGACAGGGGAGGAACAGATACGCAGTATTTT,CASTQDRGGTDTQYF
TRBV6-5,TRBJ2-2,TRBD2,NA,TGTGCCAGCAGTTACCTACTAGCGGGGACCGGGGAGCTGTTTTTT,CASSYLLAGTGELFF
TRBV7-9,TRBJ2-7,NA,many,TGTGCCAGCAGCTCATACAGGGACGAGCAGTACTTC,CASSSYRDEQYF
TRBV7-8,TRBJ2-7,NA,NA,TGTGCCAGCAGCTCCCAAAGGAGGACCTGGCAGAACGAGCAGTACTTC,CASSSQRRTWQNEQYF
TRBV18,TRBJ2-5,TRBD2,many,TGTGCCAGCTCACCACCGACTAGCCGAGAGACCCAGTACTTC,CASSPPTSRETQYF
TRBV12-3/TRBV12-4,TRBJ1-2,NA,few,TGTGCCAGCAGTTTTTTGGAAAATGGCTACACCTTC,CASSFLENGYTF
TRBV5-1,TRBJ2-7,NA,NA,TGCGCCAGCAGCCCGGCAGGCAGTCCCCCCTACGAGCAGTACTTC,CASSPAGSPPYEQYF
TRBV6-5,TRBJ2-4,TRBD1,few,TGTGCCAGCAGTTACTCCGGGACAGGGAGTGCCAAAAACATTCAGTACTTC,CASSYSGTGSAKNIQYF
TRBV7-2,TRBJ2-7,NA,many,TGTGCCAGCAGAGAAGCGGCCTACGAGCAGTACTTC,CASREAAYEQYF
TRBV5-1,TRBJ2-2,NA,few,TGCGCCAGCAGCTTGATGTTAGTTCCCGGGGAGCTGTTTTTT,CASSLMLVPGELFF
TRBV12-3/TRBV12-4,TRBJ2-1,NA,many,TGTGCCAGCAGTCCCTGGCTAGGGGAGCAGTTCTTC,CASSPWLGEQFF
TRBV24-1,TRBJ2-5,NA,NA,TGTGCCACCAGTGATTACGGAGGGGCAGAGACCCAGTACTTC,CATSDYGGAETQYF
TRBV15,TRBJ2-1,TRBD1,many,TGTGCCACCAGCAGAGGGACAGGGTCCATAAGTTGGCAGTTCTTC,CATSRGTGSISWQFF